A selection of T cell receptor beta chains follows, all from one sample in a study of T cell responses to AZD1222 COVID-19 vaccine. Clones were sequenced by immunoSEQ multiplex PCR, and TCRdb holds only the in-frame ones, with some missing. The data contain 150,000 to 170,000 clones, about 88% of them singletons. Source: peripheral blood, taken on day 0 of AZD1222 vaccination. The receptors here all came from an adult in good health. Each CDR3 is given without its conserved first and last residue. The order of the fields is V gene, J gene, CDR3 protein.

TRBV10-2	TRBJ1-2	ASTAGQGAGGYT
TRBV16	TRBJ2-6	ASSQSMGSGANVLT
TRBV6-1	TRBJ2-7	ASSEVRYEQY
TRBV6-1	TRBJ2-3	ASSEYEADTQY
TRBV7-2	TRBJ2-3	ASSAVLGDTQY
TRBV7-9	TRBJ1-1	ASSSQGNTEAF
TRBV29-1	TRBJ1-4	SVEQQNEKLF
TRBV19	TRBJ2-1	ASIPNQKGQGVNEQF
TRBV5-1	TRBJ2-7	ASSLVGTGGYEQY
TRBV5-1	TRBJ2-1	ASSPEGSFFYNEQF
TRBV9	TRBJ1-2	ASSVGQLYGYT
TRBV19	TRBJ2-3	ASSTADTQY
TRBV2	TRBJ1-2	ASRYTRGYT
TRBV5-1	TRBJ2-5	ASSGAGQETQY
TRBV7-3	TRBJ2-3	ASSFTGADTQY
TRBV7-2	TRBJ1-2	ASSPPAGIIYGYT
TRBV2	TRBJ2-5	ASSSGGLAVVETQY
TRBV7-2	TRBJ2-2	ASSSFSTGELF
TRBV5-1	TRBJ2-5	ASTGESETQY
TRBV29-1	TRBJ2-7	SVGEVYEQY
TRBV4-3	TRBJ1-5	ASSQDPGNNQPQH
TRBV27	TRBJ2-7	ASRIDRHEQY
TRBV2	TRBJ1-2	ASSAQGKEGYT
TRBV5-1	TRBJ1-2	ASNFGGGYGYT
TRBV7-2	TRBJ1-5	ASSTRGGDSNQPQH
TRBV3-1/TRBV3-2	TRBJ1-2	ASSQDQGGYGYT
TRBV2	TRBJ1-1	ASGATGAGTEAF
TRBV5-5	TRBJ1-4	ASSSTGTPEKLF
TRBV28	TRBJ2-2	ASSFGASIAWPSELF
TRBV7-2	TRBJ1-5	ASSPPGQPGGYQPQH
TRBV7-3	TRBJ2-1	ASSPSSGVSYNEQF
TRBV15	TRBJ2-5	ATSSNPRETQY
TRBV6-1	TRBJ2-3	ASREMGQGFADTQY
TRBV6-2/TRBV6-3	TRBJ1-2	ASSYWESGYT
TRBV18	TRBJ1-1	ASSPVMGTEAF
TRBV5-1	TRBJ2-1	ASSLVASGAYNEQF
TRBV5-4	TRBJ2-2	ASSSSRDPDTGELF
TRBV28	TRBJ2-1	ASSLPLGQGRDEQF
TRBV9	TRBJ1-2	ASSDPQGMIYGYT
TRBV7-9	TRBJ1-1	ASSWGQEWRTEAF
TRBV18	TRBJ1-5	ASSPPEGGYQPQH
TRBV7-2	TRBJ2-3	ASERGPDTQY
TRBV5-1	TRBJ1-4	ASSAGTGEEKLF
TRBV5-5	TRBJ2-5	ASSFLAGSQETQY
TRBV5-6	TRBJ1-4	ASSFQGNYEKLF
TRBV14	TRBJ2-7	ASSQDLAATSYEQY
TRBV9	TRBJ2-2	ASSVAGGGTGELF
TRBV5-1	TRBJ2-7	ASSHAPGLGSYEQY
TRBV7-8	TRBJ1-5	ASSPAYQPQH
TRBV16	TRBJ1-5	ASSQFGGGGNQPQH